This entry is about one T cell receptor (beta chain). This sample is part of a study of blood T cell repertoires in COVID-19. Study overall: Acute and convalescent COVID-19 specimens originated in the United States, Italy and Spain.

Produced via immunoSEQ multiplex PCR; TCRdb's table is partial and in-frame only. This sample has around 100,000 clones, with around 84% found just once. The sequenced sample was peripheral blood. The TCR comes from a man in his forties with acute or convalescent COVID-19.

The chain's CDR3 is CASSQVLPGFGANVLTF. The CDR3 bases are TGCGCCAGCAGCCAAGTTTTGCCAGGGTTTGGGGCCAACGTCCTGACTTTC. The chain recombines TRBV4-3 with TRBJ2-6; D perhaps matches TRBD1 (5 bases). The CDR3 totals 17 residues. The ends were cut back, 1 base at V and 3 bases at J, with 13 bases in the middle. Looked up from germline, CDR1 is LGHNA and CDR2 is YSLEER.